These 19 T cell receptor beta chains were sequenced from one sample in a study of shared clonotypes between healthy human individuals. The protocol was immunoSEQ multiplex PCR, while the TCRdb copy is restricted to in-frame clones and leaves out a portion. The table lists a few million clones, approximately 94% of them singletons. The sequencing sample was made of naive CD4+ T cells sorted from blood. Subset given: CD45RA+ positively selected. All receptors derive from a man aged 18 to 30 in good health.

The chain uses TRBV4-3 and TRBJ2-5, with D uncertain. The length of the CDR3 is 15 residues. CDR1 and CDR2 (germline): LGHNA, YSLEER. Trimming removed 1 base from V and 4 bases from J, with 13 bases in between. CDR3 residues: CASSQGQGGSETQYF. The CDR3 DNA reads TGCGCCAGCAGCCAAGGGCAAGGTGGGTCAGAGACCCAGTACTTC.

J is TRBJ2-5 and V is TRBV10-3; D tentatively fits TRBD1 or TRBD2 (5 bases each). V was pared by 6 bases and J by 5 bases, with 13 bases between. This CDR3 has 13 amino acids. The V gene's germline CDR1 is ENHRY and CDR2 SYGVKD. The CDR3 sequence is CAIRDTPGETQYF. Written as DNA, the CDR3 is TGTGCCATCAGGGACACCCCGGGGGAGACCCAGTACTTC.

The chain links TRBV10-3 to TRBJ1-4, with a weak D call TRBD1 (5 bases). The germline V gene has CDR1 ENHRY and CDR2 SYGVKD. Trimming pared 0 bases from V and 8 bases from J, leaving 13 bases between. CDR3 size: 15 residues. The CDR3 loop reads CAISESTGAEEKLFF. The CDR3 DNA reads TGTGCCATCAGTGAGTCTACCGGGGCTGAAGAAAAACTGTTTTTT.

The genes are TRBV30 and TRBJ2-5, with D possibly matching TRBD2 (7 bases). The CDR3 totals 16 residues. V was cut by 3 bases and J by 1 base, with 18 bases left in between. Germline CDR1 is GTSNPN and CDR2 is SVGIG (reference sequence). For the CDR3, the DNA is TGTGCCTGGAGGGGGGGGCACCGTGCCCCCCAAGAGACCCAGTACTTC. It yields the protein CAWRGGHRAPQETQYF.

This sequence joins TRBV6-6 and TRBJ1-1; D unresolved. The CDR3 loop spans 14 amino acids. V gave up 0 bases and J gave up 1 base, with 6 bases separating them. Germline lookup yields CDR1 MNHNY and CDR2 SVGAGI (reference sequence). The DNA for the CDR3 is TGTGCCAGCAGTTACTCGACCCAGAACACTGAAGCTTTCTTT. Residues: CASSYSTQNTEAFF.

This clone was detected only once. V gene TRBV7-2 combines with J gene TRBJ2-7; D is ambiguous. The germline V gene encodes CDR1 SGHTA and CDR2 FQGNSA. V gave up 5 bases and J gave up 7 bases, with 15 bases separating them. This CDR3 has 13 residues. The chain's CDR3 is CASSPPSSWEQYF. The CDR3 DNA reads as TGTGCCAGCAGCCCCCCAAGTTCGTGGGAGCAGTACTTC.

V is TRBV4-3 and J is TRBJ2-1; D is perhaps TRBD1 or TRBD2 (5 bases each). V was cut by 5 bases and J by 6 bases, with 14 bases left in between. Germline values: CDR1 LGHNA, CDR2 YSLEER. The CDR3 runs 14 residues. This CDR3 is CASSFVGATNEQFF. The CDR3 DNA reads as TGCGCCAGCAGCTTCGTCGGGGCCACCAATGAGCAGTTCTTC.

The chain employs TRBV18 and TRBJ2-7; perhaps TRBD2 as D (5 bases). CDR3 length: 16 amino acids. Trimming took off 0 bases at V and 0 bases at J, with 12 bases between the two ends. CDR1 KGHSH and CDR2 LQKENI come from the germline V gene. The CDR3: CASSPPWSGISYEQYF. In DNA form, the CDR3 reads TGTGCCAGCTCACCACCTTGGTCGGGAATCTCCTACGAGCAGTACTTC.

CDR3: CASSIVAGTGTEAFF. DNA of the CDR3: TGTGCCAGTAGTATAGTCGCCGGGACGGGCACTGAAGCTTTCTTT. V and J are TRBV19 and TRBJ1-1; a possible D gene is TRBD1 (5 bases). The germline gives CDR1 LNHDA, CDR2 SQIVND (reference sequence). The CDR3 covers 15 residues. With 1 base removed from V and 4 bases from J, the gap between germline ends came to 13 bases.

The gene calls are TRBV6-4 and TRBJ2-6, with a possible D match to TRBD1 (5 bases). V was clipped by 5 bases and J by 6 bases, with 14 bases between them. The CDR3 is made up of 15 amino acids. Looked up from germline, CDR1 is MRHNA and CDR2 is SNTAGT. The CDR3 DNA follows: TGTGCCAGCAGTTTCCAGGGTAATCAGGCCAACGTCCTGACTTTC. As protein: CASSFQGNQANVLTF.

A single count supports this clone. The chain links TRBV5-1 to TRBJ1-1; D may be TRBD1 (6 bases). In germline, CDR1 is SGHRS, CDR2 YFSETQ. This CDR3 is 14 amino acids long. V gave up 4 bases and J gave up 1 base, with 11 bases separating them. DNA for the CDR3: TGCGCCAGCAGCCCCATGACAGGGAACACTGAAGCTTTCTTT. Protein: CASSPMTGNTEAFF.

This chain links TRBV9 with TRBJ2-5, with 7 positions matching TRBD2. This CDR3 is 13 amino acids long. Unmatched junction bases numbered 11, after V lost 10 bases and J lost 5 bases. Germline CDR1 and CDR2: SGDLS and YYNGEE. Here the CDR3 reads CAGSTGAGETQYF. CDR3 bases: TGTGCCGGGTCAACGGGAGCGGGGGAGACCCAGTACTTC.

This rearrangement joins TRBV2 to TRBJ2-3; D perhaps matches TRBD2 (5 bases). Germline V gene lookup returns CDR1 SNHLY and CDR2 FYNNEI. This CDR3 is 13 amino acids long. Between the trimmed V and J ends, which lost 4 bases and 6 bases, there was a span of 11 bases. CDR3 bases: TGTGCCAGCAGTGGTGCTAGCCGCGATACGCAGTATTTT. It translates to CASSGASRDTQYF.

The V and J genes are TRBV5-1 and TRBJ1-4, with no clear D. Per the germline V gene, CDR1 is SGHRS and CDR2 is YFSETQ. The V end lost 4 bases, the J end lost 5 bases, and 15 bases lay between the germline ends. This CDR3 region has 15 residues. CDR3 loop: CASSVAGQYNEKLFF. CDR3 DNA: TGCGCCAGCAGCGTCGCGGGCCAGTACAATGAAAAACTGTTTTTT.

Worth noting for this clone: The sample has other DNA sequences that encode this CDR3 too. The chain couples TRBV5-1 to TRBJ1-5, with a weak D call TRBD1 (6 bases). V was clipped by 4 bases and J by 4 bases, with 12 bases between them. The CDR3 spans 14 residues. CDR1 and CDR2 (germline): SGHRS, YFSETQ. The CDR3 coding sequence is TGCGCCAGCAGCCCGGACAGCCCGAATCAGCCCCAGCATTTT. Translated, it gives CASSPDSPNQPQHF.

In this sample, this clone turned up once. This sequence joins TRBV6-1 and TRBJ2-2; 7 nucleotides match TRBD1. The CDR3 covers 15 residues. Trimming at V came to 7 bases and at J to 0 bases, leaving 5 bases not matched to a gene. Germline V gene sequence: CDR1 MNHNS, CDR2 SASEGT. CDR3 residues: CASMGTVANTGELFF. DNA for the CDR3: TGTGCCAGCATGGGGACAGTCGCGAACACCGGGGAGCTGTTTTTT.

About this clone: Other DNA sequences within the sample encode an identical CDR3. The V and J genes are TRBV30 and TRBJ1-3; D may be TRBD1 (5 bases). CDR3 size: 14 residues. The ends were cut back, 2 bases at V and 0 bases at J, with 8 bases in the middle. Germline V gives CDR1 GTSNPN, CDR2 SVGIG (reference sequence). For the CDR3, the DNA is TGTGCCTGGAGTCAGGGTAACTCTGGAAACACCATATATTTT. It yields the protein CAWSQGNSGNTIYF.

This chain uses TRBV28 with TRBJ2-3; unclear D gene. Germline loops: CDR1 MDHEN, CDR2 SYDVKM. The CDR3 length is 13 residues. The V gene lost 5 bases and the J gene lost 15 bases, with 21 bases spanning the gap. For the CDR3, the DNA is TGTGCCAGCAGTCCCGGTCGAGGAAAACATGGATATTTT. Residues: CASSPGRGKHGYF.

Notes on this clone: This sample includes further DNA sequences coding for the same CDR3. This sequence joins TRBV5-1 and TRBJ1-5; D gene uncertain. The germline V gene encodes CDR1 SGHRS and CDR2 YFSETQ. Trimming removed 0 bases at V and 4 bases at J, with 5 bases between. The CDR3 covers 13 residues. DNA for the CDR3: TGCGCCAGCAGCTTGGTCGGGAATCAGCCCCAGCATTTT. Translated, it gives CASSLVGNQPQHF.